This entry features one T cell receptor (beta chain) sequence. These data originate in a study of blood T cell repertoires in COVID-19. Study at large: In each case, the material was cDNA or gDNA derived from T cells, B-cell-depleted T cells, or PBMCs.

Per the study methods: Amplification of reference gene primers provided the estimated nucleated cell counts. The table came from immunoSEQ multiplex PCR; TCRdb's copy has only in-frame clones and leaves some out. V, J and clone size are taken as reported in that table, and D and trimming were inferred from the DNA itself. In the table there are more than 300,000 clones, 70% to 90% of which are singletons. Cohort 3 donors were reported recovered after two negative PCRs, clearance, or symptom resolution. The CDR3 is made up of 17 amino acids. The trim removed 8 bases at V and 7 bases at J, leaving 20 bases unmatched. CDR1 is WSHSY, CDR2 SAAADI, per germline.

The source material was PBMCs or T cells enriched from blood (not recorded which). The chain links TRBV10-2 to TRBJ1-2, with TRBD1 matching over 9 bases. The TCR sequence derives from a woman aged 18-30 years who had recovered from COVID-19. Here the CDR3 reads CASALLIQQGAFSGYTF. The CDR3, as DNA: TGCGCCAGCGCCTTGTTAATTCAACAGGGGGCGTTCTCTGGCTACACCTTC.